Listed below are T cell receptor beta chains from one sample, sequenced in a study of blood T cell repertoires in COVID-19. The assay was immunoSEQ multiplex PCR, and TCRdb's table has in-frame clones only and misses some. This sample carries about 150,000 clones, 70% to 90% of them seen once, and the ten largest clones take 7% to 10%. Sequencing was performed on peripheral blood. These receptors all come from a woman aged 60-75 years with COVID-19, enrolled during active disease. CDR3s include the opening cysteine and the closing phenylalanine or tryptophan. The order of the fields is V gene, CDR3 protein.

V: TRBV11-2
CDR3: CASSLGPDSNQPQHF

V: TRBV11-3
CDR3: CASSYQAGGINTIYF

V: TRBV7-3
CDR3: CASSLSASGGFNEQFF

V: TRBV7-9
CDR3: CASSQDRVGGYTF

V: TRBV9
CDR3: CASSVGLRGLANTGELFF

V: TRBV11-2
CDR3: CASSSGTSGLDTQYF

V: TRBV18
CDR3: CASSPDSGAGNTIYF

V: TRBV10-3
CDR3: CAISGGENTIYF

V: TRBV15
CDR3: CATSRDWEQGLNYGYTF

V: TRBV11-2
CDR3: CASSLGTGNSGNTIYF

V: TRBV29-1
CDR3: CSAPKGGRTDTQYF

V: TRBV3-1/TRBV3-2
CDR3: CASSQGQFSLGYTF

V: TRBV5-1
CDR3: CASSLDHSGGADTQYF

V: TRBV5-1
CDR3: CASRMDRSDGELFF